This TCR beta chain was obtained from a study of blood T cells in healthy people across ages. Overall study: Template switching recovered approximately one barcoded beta molecule for every two T cells.

Alongside a J-beta primer mix, a sample-barcoded 5' primer served in a second PCR lasting about 7 to 12 cycles. TCRdb re-called the 5' RACE reads through MiXCR, storing one row per CDR3 protein. The profile covers about 570,000 distinct CDR3 sequences, with approximately 26% appearing a single time and approximately 3.3% taken by the ten largest. The sample holds a few counts of this clonotype. Its antigen is not identified. This CDR3 spans 14 amino acids. The germline V gene encodes CDR1 SGHTS and CDR2 YDEGEE. Study results and caveats: More naive CD4+ cells and higher diversity were found in long-lived than in aged donors.

Individuals who donated were healthy Caucasians from Russia aged about 6 to 90. Isolation yielded PBMCs, at least 6.5 million per sample, in every case. These records were also assigned to another study, of T cells of mothers and their children.

This TCR came from a boy aged 2 to 9 in good health. The chain joins TRBV5-8 to TRBJ2-5; perhaps TRBD2 as D (6 bases). Gene TRBJ2-1 matches the end of the DNA better, so the J call may be wrong. Sequences were obtained from blood. The CDR3 DNA follows: TGTGCCAGCAGCTTGGGCGGGGAGATCAATGAGCAGTTCTTC. Translated, it gives CASSLGGEINEQFF.